Following are 24 T cell receptor beta chains from one sample sequenced in a study of T cell responses to AZD1222 COVID-19 vaccine. TCRdb's table, derived via immunoSEQ multiplex PCR, lists solely in-frame clones and lacks some. The sample has approximately 100,000 clones; 85% are singletons. The material sequenced was peripheral blood, taken 28 days after the second AZD1222 dose. All receptors derive from an adult who received the AZD1222 COVID-19 vaccine.

The chain is built from TRBV28 and TRBJ2-1, with a tentative D call TRBD2 (6 bases). Germline-derived CDR1 and CDR2 are MDHEN and SYDVKM. Trimming cost V 3 bases and J 0 bases, with 15 bases left between them. The CDR3 runs 17 residues. The CDR3 loop is CASSFGGWQGSYNEQFF. The CDR3 nucleotides are TGTGCCAGCAGTTTCGGGGGTTGGCAGGGCTCCTACAATGAGCAGTTCTTC.

This chain connects TRBV9 to TRBJ2-3; a weak D match, TRBD2 (6 bases). This CDR3 has 18 residues. CDR1 SGDLS and CDR2 YYNGEE come from the germline V gene. Trimming shortened V by 0 bases and J by 2 bases, and 19 bases separated the two germline ends. The chain's CDR3 is CASSVAAGTGTVTDTQYF. CDR3 bases: TGTGCCAGCAGCGTAGCCGCGGGGACTGGGACCGTCACAGATACGCAGTATTTT.

The V and J genes are TRBV20-1 and TRBJ2-7; TRBD2 aligns across 9 bases. Germline values: CDR1 DFQATT, CDR2 SNEGSKA (reference sequence). The V and J ends lost 3 bases and 2 bases, in that order; junction bases with no gene match: 5. The CDR3 totals 14 residues. The CDR3 coding sequence is TGCAGTGCTAGTGAGGCGGGAGGGCCCTACGAGCAGTACTTC. Protein sequence: CSASEAGGPYEQYF.

This chain joins TRBV7-3 and TRBJ1-1, with 8 bases lining up with TRBD1. The CDR3 has 14 amino acids. CDR1 SGHTA and CDR2 FQGTGA come from the germline V gene. Trimming at V came to 2 bases and at J to 4 bases, leaving 3 bases not matched to a gene. Here the CDR3 DNA reads TGTGCCAGCAGCTTATGGGGGACAGGCACTGAAGCTTTCTTT. It translates to CASSLWGTGTEAFF.

This rearrangement joins TRBV19 to TRBJ2-1, with 7 nucleotides matching TRBD1. CDR1 and CDR2 (germline): LNHDA, SQIVND (reference sequence). The CDR3 contains 15 residues. V lost 5 bases to trimming and J lost 6 bases; unmatched junction nucleotides: 10. The CDR3 DNA is TGTGCCAGTAGTTACGGACAGGTTCGACTCAATGAGCAGTTCTTC. This gives the protein CASSYGQVRLNEQFF. Drawing the rest from reference TRBV19 and TRBJ2-1, the complete variable domain is DGGITQSPKYLFRKEGQNVTLSCEQNLNHDAMYWYRQDPGQGLRLIYYSQIVNDFQKGDIAEGYSVSREKKESFPLTVTSAQKNPTAFYLCASSYGQVRLNEQFFGPGTRLTVL.

The V and J genes are TRBV2 and TRBJ1-1; D is unresolved. The CDR3 sequence is 16 residues long. V shed 3 bases and J shed 0 bases, with 14 bases lying between them. Germline CDR1 and CDR2: SNHLY and FYNNEI. The CDR3 loop reads CASSDLRLSMNTEAFF. Here the CDR3 DNA reads TGTGCCAGCAGTGACCTCAGACTATCCATGAACACTGAAGCTTTCTTT.

V gene TRBV19 combines with J gene TRBJ1-6; TRBD1 aligns across 8 bases. CDR1 and CDR2 from the germline V gene are LNHDA and SQIVND (reference sequence). CDR3 length: 15 amino acids. V lost 1 base to trimming and J lost 10 bases; unmatched junction nucleotides: 6. In DNA, the CDR3 is TGTGCCAGTAGTATAGGGACAGGGCCCGGCTCACCCCTCCACTTT. Translating it yields CASSIGTGPGSPLHF.

The chain is built from TRBV6-5 and TRBJ1-6, with a possible D match to TRBD1 (5 bases). Germline assignment: CDR1 MNHEY and CDR2 SVGAGI. This CDR3 region has 13 residues. V lost 2 bases, J lost 8 bases, and 7 bases lay in between. CDR3 in amino acids: CASSYLGDSPLHF. DNA of the CDR3: TGTGCCAGCAGTTACCTAGGGGATTCACCCCTCCACTTT.

The chain links TRBV7-6 to TRBJ1-4, with a possible D match to TRBD1 (5 bases). Trimming took 3 bases from V and 8 from J, leaving 16 bases between them. Germline loops: CDR1 SGHVS, CDR2 FNYEAQ. The CDR3 runs 15 residues. The CDR3 nucleotides are TGTGCCAGCAGCTTGCTTTGGGGCTCTGGGGAAAAACTGTTTTTT. It translates to CASSLLWGSGEKLFF.

The chain recombines TRBV2 with TRBJ2-7, with D possibly matching TRBD2 (6 bases). The CDR3 has 16 residues. Between the trimmed V and J ends, which lost 5 bases and 3 bases, there was a span of 20 bases. Per germline, CDR1 SNHLY and CDR2 FYNNEI. CDR3 nucleotides: TGTGCCAGCAGTCCGTTGGGGGAGCGGGTGGACTACGAGCAGTACTTC. Translating gives CASSPLGERVDYEQYF.

The rearrangement uses TRBV2 and TRBJ1-3, with D maybe TRBD1 (5 bases). The CDR3 length is 13 residues. V was shortened by 5 bases and J by 1 base, with 6 bases between the two germline ends. Germline V CDR1 and CDR2: SNHLY, FYNNEI. CDR3 sequence (DNA): TGTGCCAGCAGTCGGGGGTCTGGAAACACCATATATTTT. Its translation: CASSRGSGNTIYF.

V gene TRBV10-1 combines with J gene TRBJ1-1; D ambiguous. Trimming removed 0 bases from V and 6 bases from J, with 5 bases in between. Per the germline V gene, CDR1 is WNHNN and CDR2 is SYGVQD (reference sequence). This CDR3 has 12 amino acids. The CDR3 is CASSESGAEAFF. The CDR3, as DNA: TGCGCCAGCAGTGAGTCGGGAGCTGAAGCTTTCTTT.

This rearrangement joins TRBV28 to TRBJ2-6; D is unresolved. The CDR3 is 11 amino acids. Germline V gene data show CDR1 as MDHEN and CDR2 as SYDVKM. Trimming pared 5 bases from V and 8 bases from J, leaving 4 bases between. The CDR3 region is CASSTTNVLTF. The CDR3 nucleotides read TGTGCCAGCAGTACGACCAACGTCCTGACTTTC.

The rearrangement uses TRBV6-4 and TRBJ1-1; D might be TRBD1 (6 bases). V was shortened by 3 bases and J by 4 bases, with 15 bases between the two germline ends. From germline, CDR1 is MRHNA and CDR2 SNTAGT. This CDR3 comprises 15 residues. The CDR3: CASSEAGVGGTEAFF. The CDR3 DNA reads TGTGCCAGCAGTGAGGCAGGGGTAGGTGGCACTGAAGCTTTCTTT.

The chain carries TRBV25-1 and TRBJ2-1; D is possibly TRBD2 (6 bases). The V gene lost 6 bases and the J gene lost 4 bases, with 13 bases spanning the gap. CDR1 is MGHDK, CDR2 SYGVNS, per germline. This CDR3 has 14 amino acids. CDR3 bases: TGTGCCAGCAGCCCGGGACTCGATTACAATGAGCAGTTCTTC. Amino acids: CASSPGLDYNEQFF.

The chain is built from TRBV7-3 and TRBJ2-5, with 9 nucleotides matching TRBD2. The CDR3 totals 15 residues. With V trimmed by 3 bases and J by 5 bases, 7 bases remained unmatched. Germline assignment: CDR1 SGHTA and CDR2 FQGTGA. CDR3: CASSFAGLAGETQYF. The DNA for the CDR3 is TGTGCCAGCAGCTTCGCGGGACTAGCAGGGGAGACCCAGTACTTC.

The CDR3: CASSIVGASTDTQYF. Written as DNA, the CDR3 is TGTGCCAGTAGTATCGTTGGAGCTAGCACAGATACGCAGTATTTT. The chain carries TRBV19 and TRBJ2-3; D unclear. This CDR3 region has 15 residues. Trimming cost V 3 bases and J 0 bases, with 10 bases left between them. Looked up from germline, CDR1 is LNHDA and CDR2 is SQIVND (reference sequence).

This clone was recorded once. This chain links TRBV5-6 with TRBJ2-3; D is unresolved. CDR1 and CDR2 from the germline V gene are SGHDT and YYEEEE. Deletions cut 0 bases from V and 7 bases from J, with 6 bases between. This CDR3 is built from 12 residues. The CDR3 sequence is CASSLDAYTQYF. The CDR3 DNA sequence: TGTGCCAGCAGCTTGGATGCTTATACGCAGTATTTT.

The gene calls are TRBV6-5 and TRBJ2-3; TRBD2 aligns across 12 bases. V lost 8 bases and J lost 10; bases outside the gene matches: 10. The CDR3 loop spans 14 amino acids. CDR1 is MNHEY, CDR2 SVGAGI, per germline. For the CDR3, the DNA is TGTGCCAGCGCGGGACTAGCGGGCCTTGGTGCGCAGTATTTT. Translation gives CASAGLAGLGAQYF.

This chain connects TRBV9 to TRBJ2-3; possible D gene TRBD1, 6 bases. Germline V gives CDR1 SGDLS, CDR2 YYNGEE. V was clipped by 4 bases and J by 3 bases, with 21 bases between them. This CDR3 is 17 amino acids long. CDR3 loop: CASSLFSRGEVTDTQYF. The CDR3 region has the DNA TGTGCCAGCAGCCTTTTTTCCAGGGGAGAAGTGACAGATACGCAGTATTTT.

The chain recombines TRBV5-1 with TRBJ2-3; D unresolved. This CDR3 has 14 amino acids. Germline V gene sequence: CDR1 SGHRS, CDR2 YFSETQ. Trimming shortened V by 0 bases and J by 4 bases, and 9 bases separated the two germline ends. The CDR3 nucleotides are TGCGCCAGCAGCTTGGCCTCGGTCCCAGATACGCAGTATTTT. Protein sequence: CASSLASVPDTQYF.

The chain couples TRBV9 to TRBJ2-5, with TRBD2 identical over 8 bases. The germline CDR1 and CDR2 sequences are SGDLS and YYNGEE. Germline trimming cut 2 bases from V and 4 bases from J; bases unmatched to any gene: 10. This CDR3 contains 16 residues. The CDR3 coding sequence is TGTGCCAGCAGCGTGCGGAGCGGGAGTAGGCTAGAGACCCAGTACTTC. Protein: CASSVRSGSRLETQYF.

Concerning this clone: One end of the junction varies from germline; a read error may be responsible. The chain links TRBV28 to TRBJ2-3; tentatively, D is TRBD1 or TRBD2 (5 bases each). The CDR3 runs to 11 residues. The germline V gene encodes CDR1 MDHEN and CDR2 SYDVKM. CDR3 coding DNA: TGTGCCAGCAGTTCGGGGCCTAGCCGGGATTTT. Its translation: CASSSGPSRDF.

This clone occurred a few times. CDR3 in amino acids: CASSLGSGNTIYF. CDR3 DNA: TGCGCCAGCAGCTTGGGTTCTGGAAACACCATATATTTT. The chain links TRBV5-1 to TRBJ1-3; D is unclear. Trimming took off 0 bases at V and 1 base at J, with 2 bases between the two ends. Germline lookup yields CDR1 SGHRS and CDR2 YFSETQ. The CDR3 spans 13 residues.